This is a list of T cell receptor beta chains from one sample in a study of technical replicates of blood from four donors. Assay used: immunoSEQ multiplex PCR; TCRdb lists only in-frame clones, some missing. The sample contains roughly 85,000 clones, around 94% of which appear only once. Input material: T cells isolated from PBMCs. These receptor sequences come from a human donor in good health. Each CDR3 is given with its conserved first and last residue. The D gene is left open where the match is weak. For some rows the clone size is stated as once, few or many, or as a class when expanded; others skip it.

TGTGCCAGTAGTAAGGGGACAGTGGGCCGGAACACTGAAGCTTTCTTT	CASSKGTVGRNTEAFF	TRBV19	TRBJ1-1	NA	TRBD1
TGTGCCAGCAGCCAAGATAGTGGTACGCAGTATTTT	CASSQDSGTQYF	TRBV14	TRBJ2-3	NA	NA
TGTGCCAGCAGTTTAAGAGTTCTAGCGGGCCCCAGCACAGATACGCAGTATTTT	CASSLRVLAGPSTDTQYF	TRBV28	TRBJ2-3	NA	TRBD2
TGCAGCGTTGGGGAGGATAGCAATCAGCCCCAGCATTTT	CSVGEDSNQPQHF	TRBV29-1	TRBJ1-5	NA	NA
TGCGCCAGCAGTTCCACAGGGGGAGGCTCCTACGAGCAGTACTTC	CASSSTGGGSYEQYF	TRBV5-1	TRBJ2-7	NA	TRBD1
TGTGCCAGCAGTCCGACAGGGAACACCGGGGAGCTGTTTTTT	CASSPTGNTGELFF	TRBV6-6	TRBJ2-2	NA	NA
TGTGCCAGCAACGAAAGGGGGACAGGGGTGAGGCACGAGCAGTACTTC	CASNERGTGVRHEQYF	TRBV27	TRBJ2-7	NA	TRBD1
TGTGCCAGCAGTAGCGCCGGGACAGGGAGTGAAAAACTGTTTTTT	CASSSAGTGSEKLFF	TRBV25-1	TRBJ1-4	NA	TRBD1
TGTGCCAGCAGTGACTCTTATGAGCAGTTCTTC	CASSDSYEQFF	TRBV6-1	TRBJ2-1	NA	NA
TGTGCCAGCAGTGAATTCTCGAGCACAGATACGCAGTATTTT	CASSEFSSTDTQYF	TRBV25-1	TRBJ2-3	NA	NA
TGTGCCATCAGTGAGTCGGGCCAGGGAAGTGAAAAACTGTTTTTT	CAISESGQGSEKLFF	TRBV10-3	TRBJ1-4	NA	NA
TGTGCCAGCAGTGATATTTTCTATGGCTACACCTTC	CASSDIFYGYTF	TRBV25-1	TRBJ1-2	NA	NA
TGTGCCTGGAGTGTACACCCGAACACTGAAGCTTTCTTT	CAWSVHPNTEAFF	TRBV30	TRBJ1-1	few	NA
TGTGCCAGCAGTTTACCGGGACTCGAGCAGTACTTC	CASSLPGLEQYF	TRBV27	TRBJ2-7	NA	NA
TGTGCCAGCAGAGACAGGGGCAATCAGCCCCAGCATTTT	CASRDRGNQPQHF	TRBV2	TRBJ1-5	NA	TRBD1
TGTGCCAGCACTCTGAGGCAGCGGGAGACCCAGTACTTC	CASTLRQRETQYF	TRBV5-6	TRBJ2-5	NA	NA
TGTGCCAGCTCACGAGACAGGGGCCATGATGAAAAACTGTTTTTT	CASSRDRGHDEKLFF	TRBV18	TRBJ1-4	once	TRBD1
TGCGCCAGCAGTTTCGACAGAAACACTGAAGCTTTCTTT	CASSFDRNTEAFF	TRBV10-1	TRBJ1-1	NA	NA
TGCAGCGCCTTTGCCTCGAGCTCCTACGAGCAGTACTTC	CSAFASSSYEQYF	TRBV29-1	TRBJ2-7	NA	NA
TGTGCCAGCAGTTTAGCCGACCAAGGAAACACCATATATTTT	CASSLADQGNTIYF	TRBV6-5	TRBJ1-3	NA	NA
TGTGCCAGCAGCCCTTCCCGGGGGGGGTATGGCTACACCTTC	CASSPSRGGYGYTF	TRBV5-4	TRBJ1-2	NA	NA
TGTGCCAGCAGCCCCCTAGCGGGAGGGTCCTACGAGCAGTACTTC	CASSPLAGGSYEQYF	TRBV28	TRBJ2-7	NA	TRBD2
TGTGCCAGCAGTGGGACTAGAAACCTCTACGAGCAGTACTTC	CASSGTRNLYEQYF	TRBV6-1	TRBJ2-7	NA	TRBD2
TGTGCCAGCAGCGTTGACAGGGGGGTATACCAGCCCCAGCATTTT	CASSVDRGVYQPQHF	TRBV2	TRBJ1-5	NA	TRBD1
TGTGCCAGCAGGCAGTTTCCGCACGGGGGAGGCACCGGGGAGCTGTTTTTT	CASRQFPHGGGTGELFF	TRBV27	TRBJ2-2	NA	NA
TGTGCCAGCAGTTTGGGGGGAGCCGGGGAGCTGTTTTTT	CASSLGGAGELFF	TRBV27	TRBJ2-2	NA	NA
TGTGCCAGCAGTGAAGGGGCTAGCCCTAGCACAGATACGCAGTATTTT	CASSEGASPSTDTQYF	TRBV2	TRBJ2-3	NA	NA
TGTGCCAGCAGCGCCCAAGGACACTACGAGCAGTACTTC	CASSAQGHYEQYF	TRBV7-2	TRBJ2-7	NA	NA
TGTGCCAACCCCCTGGCAGGCCGCGCGAACACCGGGGAGCTGTTTTTT	CANPLAGRANTGELFF	TRBV28	TRBJ2-2	NA	NA
TGTGCCAGCAGGGTAGCGGGGTCGAACACCGGGGAGCTGTTTTTT	CASRVAGSNTGELFF	TRBV27	TRBJ2-2	NA	TRBD2
TGCGCCAGCAGCTCGGACAGGGGGCATGGGAGAAATCCGGGCTACACCTTC	CASSSDRGHGRNPGYTF	TRBV5-1	TRBJ1-2	NA	TRBD1
TGTGCCAGTAGTATTGGACCGAGTCGACAGAATTCACCCCTCCACTTT	CASSIGPSRQNSPLHF	TRBV19	TRBJ1-6	NA	NA
TGTGCCATCAGACCGGGACAGCCACAGTATTTT	CAIRPGQPQYF	TRBV21-1	TRBJ2-3	few	NA
TGCGCCAGCAGCCAAGGGCGGACAGGGGGCGCGGAGACTAATGAAAAACTGTTTTTT	CASSQGRTGGAETNEKLFF	TRBV4-1	TRBJ1-4	NA	TRBD1
TGCGCCAGCAGTCGACAGACAAGCTCCTACGAGCAGTACTTC	CASSRQTSSYEQYF	TRBV5-1	TRBJ2-7	NA	NA
TGTGCCAGCTTGTGGAGCGCTGAAGCTTTCTTT	CASLWSAEAFF	TRBV2	TRBJ1-1	few	NA
TGTGCCAGCAGTATCAACACAGATACGCAGTATTTT	CASSINTDTQYF	TRBV2	TRBJ2-3	NA	NA
TGTGCCAGCAGAAGGACAGGGGGAGGGCTAGAAAAACTGTTTTTT	CASRRTGGGLEKLFF	TRBV4-2	TRBJ1-4	NA	TRBD1
TGTGCCAGCACCGGTCGGTCTGGAAACACCATATATTTT	CASTGRSGNTIYF	TRBV2	TRBJ1-3	NA	NA
TGTGCCAGCTCCCTTGGGGAGGGATGGATGAACACTGAAGCTTTCTTT	CASSLGEGWMNTEAFF	TRBV18	TRBJ1-1	NA	NA
TGTGCCAGTAGTGTGGACAGGGGAAGCGAGCAGTACTTC	CASSVDRGSEQYF	TRBV19	TRBJ2-7	NA	TRBD1
TGTGCCAGTTCTACCGGGGTTAACACTGAAGCTTTCTTT	CASSTGVNTEAFF	TRBV19	TRBJ1-1	NA	NA
TGTGCCAGCAGAACTAGGGCTAGCGGGGGCCAAGAGACCCAGTACTTC	CASRTRASGGQETQYF	TRBV7-3	TRBJ2-5	NA	TRBD2
TGTGCCATCAGTGAGAATCCCGGAAGAGGTGAAAAACTGTTTTTT	CAISENPGRGEKLFF	TRBV10-3	TRBJ1-4	NA	NA
TGCGCCAGCAGCCTCGGGGGACGGTGGAACGGATACAATGAGCAGTTCTTC	CASSLGGRWNGYNEQFF	TRBV5-1	TRBJ2-1	NA	NA
TGTGCCAGCAGCAAAGCCGGGACTGACGAAGCTTTCTTT	CASSKAGTDEAFF	TRBV21-1	TRBJ1-1	NA	NA
TGTGCCAGCAGTGATGGTAGTCCGGATGAGCAGTTCTTC	CASSDGSPDEQFF	TRBV2	TRBJ2-1	NA	NA
TGCGCCAGCAGCCTAGGGCTAGCGGTGAATTTTGAGCAGTACTTC	CASSLGLAVNFEQYF	TRBV4-1	TRBJ2-7	NA	TRBD2
TGCGCCAGCAGCTTGGATGGACACCTAAGTTCCCCCCAGCATTTT	CASSLDGHLSSPQHF	TRBV5-1	TRBJ1-5	NA	NA
TGTGCCAGCAGGAATTTACTAGGGAACACTGAAGCTTTCTTT	CASRNLLGNTEAFF	TRBV11-3	TRBJ1-1	NA	NA
TGTGCCAGTAGTGGCCAGGGCCAGCCCCAGCATTTT	CASSGQGQPQHF	TRBV19	TRBJ1-5	NA	NA
TGCAGCGTCTTAGACCGCACCGGGGGGGAAAAACTGTTTTTT	CSVLDRTGGEKLFF	TRBV29-1	TRBJ1-4	once	NA
TGTGCCAGCAGTACAGGGGGCGGGATACACACTGAAGCTTTCTTT	CASSTGGGIHTEAFF	TRBV28	TRBJ1-1	NA	TRBD1